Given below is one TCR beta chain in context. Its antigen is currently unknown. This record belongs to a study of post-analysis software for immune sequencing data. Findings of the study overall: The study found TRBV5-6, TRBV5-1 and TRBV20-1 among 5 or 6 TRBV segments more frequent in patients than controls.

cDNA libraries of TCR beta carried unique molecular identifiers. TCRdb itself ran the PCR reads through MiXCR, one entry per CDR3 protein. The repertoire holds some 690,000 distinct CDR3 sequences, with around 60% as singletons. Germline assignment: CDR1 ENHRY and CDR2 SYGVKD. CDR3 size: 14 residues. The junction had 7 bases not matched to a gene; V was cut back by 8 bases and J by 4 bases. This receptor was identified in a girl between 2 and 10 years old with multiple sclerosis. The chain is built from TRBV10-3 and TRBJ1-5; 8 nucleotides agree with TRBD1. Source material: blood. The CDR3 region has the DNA TGTGCCATCGGGGACAGGATTAAAAATCAGCCCCAGCATTTT. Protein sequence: CAIGDRIKNQPQHF.